The T cell receptor beta chain described here comes from a study of T cell repertoires in cytomegalovirus infection. In TCRdb, the reads were re-called with MiXCR into one record per CDR3 protein. The sample records 45,000 to 60,000 distinct CDR3 sequences, 20% to 25% being singletons. Study results and limitations: What dominated the ex vivo response were HLA-C-restricted CMV-specific TCR beta clonotypes. Summed frequency of shared TCR beta families picked out CMV carriers who also had the relevant HLA.

This CDR3 has 14 amino acids. Germline V CDR1 and CDR2: MNHEY, SVGAGI. V lost 2 bases, J lost 8 bases, and 15 bases lay in between. This clonotype turned up a few times. What it recognizes is unknown. The origin of this receptor is a human donor in good health (CMV status not recorded). Some clones in this sample may be carry-over from other donors' samples. The source material was CD8+ T cells from cultured PBMCs, sampled from culture after CMV antigen stimulation. This sequence joins TRBV6-5 and TRBJ1-2, with D tentatively TRBD1 (6 bases). CDR3 DNA sequence: TGTGCCAGCAGTTACGAGACACAGGGATTCGGCTACACCTTC. This sequence encodes CASSYETQGFGYTF.